One and the same sample provided the 31 T cell receptor beta chains below, sequenced in a study of blood T cell repertoires in COVID-19. Repertoires were generated with immunoSEQ multiplex PCR, while TCRdb's copy carries only in-frame clones and drops some. This table holds under 200,000 clones, about 83% found once. Sequencing was done on a sample of peripheral blood. These receptors originate from a woman aged 70-85 years with COVID-19, enrolled during active disease.

This clone is a singleton in its sample. The V gene is TRBV6-2 or TRBV6-3, the J gene TRBJ1-5; a weak D match, TRBD1 (6 bases). V lost 5 bases to trimming and J lost 6 bases, with 11 bases between them. CDR3 length: 13 amino acids. Germline V gene data show CDR1 as MNHEY and CDR2 as SVGEGT. The CDR3 reads CASSLGASQPQHF. CDR3 sequence (DNA): TGTGCCAGCAGTCTGGGGGCGAGTCAGCCCCAGCATTTT.

The chain is built from TRBV6-2 or TRBV6-3 and TRBJ2-3; 7 bases line up with TRBD2. Germline values: CDR1 MNHEY, CDR2 SVGEGT. This CDR3 contains 18 residues. The ends lost 6 bases at V and 0 bases at J; junction bases unmatched: 15. The DNA of the CDR3 is TGTGCCAGCAGCCTAGACCCCTGGGTCGGGGGGAGCACAGATACGCAGTATTTT. Translating gives CASSLDPWVGGSTDTQYF.

This rearrangement joins TRBV5-4 to TRBJ1-1, with TRBD1 as a possible D gene (6 bases). The germline gives CDR1 SGHNT, CDR2 YYREEE (reference sequence). The ends were cut back, 6 bases at V and 0 bases at J, with 12 bases in the middle. The CDR3 length is 14 residues. The DNA of the CDR3 is TGTGCCAGCACCAAGCAGGGGATGAACACTGAAGCTTTCTTT. It specifies CASTKQGMNTEAFF.

The genes are TRBV5-1 and TRBJ2-2, with D possibly TRBD2 on 6 matching bases. V lost 0 bases, J lost 4 bases, and 10 bases lay in between. This CDR3 has 15 residues. The germline V gene has CDR1 SGHRS and CDR2 YFSETQ. DNA for the CDR3: TGCGCCAGCAGCTTGGGGAAGGAGGGCACCGGGGAGCTGTTTTTT. This gives the protein CASSLGKEGTGELFF.

The chain uses TRBV3-1 (or the pseudogene TRBV3-2) and TRBJ2-5, with 14 positions matching TRBD2. The CDR3 spans 17 residues. V gave up 1 base and J gave up 1 base; unmatched junction bases: 2. Germline lookup yields CDR1 LGHDT and CDR2 YNNKEL (reference sequence). CDR3 in amino acids: CASSQVGTSGGQETQYF. CDR3 coding DNA: TGTGCCAGCAGCCAAGTGGGGACTAGCGGGGGCCAAGAGACCCAGTACTTC.

The chain couples TRBV27 to TRBJ2-7; D might be TRBD1 (5 bases). Germline CDR1 is MNHEY and CDR2 is SMNVEV (reference sequence). The CDR3 extends over 15 amino acids. The ends were cut back, 6 bases at V and 4 bases at J, with 19 bases in the middle. The CDR3 here is CASRGWMTDQYEQYF. The CDR3 nucleotides read TGTGCCAGCAGGGGGTGGATGACAGACCAATACGAGCAGTACTTC.

The gene calls are TRBV6-2 or TRBV6-3 and TRBJ1-6, with 10 bases lining up with TRBD1. V lost 6 bases and J lost 9; bases outside the gene matches: 8. This CDR3 region has 15 residues. The germline CDR1 and CDR2 sequences are MNHEY and SVGEGT. CDR3 DNA sequence: TGTGCCAGCAGCCCTCGACAGGGGGCTTCTTCACCCCTCCACTTT. This codes for CASSPRQGASSPLHF.

The CDR3 coding sequence is TGCGCCAGCAGCCAGGGACAGGGTGAGAACTATGGCTACACCTTC. This sequence encodes CASSQGQGENYGYTF. V gene TRBV4-1 combines with J gene TRBJ1-2; 9 positions agree with TRBD1. Germline CDR1 and CDR2: MGHRA and YSYEKL. The trim removed 3 bases at V and 2 bases at J, leaving 4 bases unmatched. The length of the CDR3 is 15 residues.

The sample holds one count of this clone. This CDR3 reads CASSPWTGVRETQYF. CDR3 DNA sequence: TGTGCCAGCAGCCCCTGGACAGGGGTGAGGGAGACCCAGTACTTC. J is TRBJ2-5 and V is TRBV11-2; 9 positions agree with TRBD1. The CDR3 length is 15 residues. CDR1 is SGHAT, CDR2 FQNNGV, per germline. Losses at the gene ends were 5 bases for V and 5 bases for J; bases not matched to a gene: 9. Variable domain in full (rest from reference TRBV11-2 and TRBJ2-5): EAGVAQSPRYKIIEKRQSVAFWCNPISGHATLYWYQQILGQGPKLLIQFQNNGVVDDSQLPKDRFSAERLKGVDSTLKIQPAKLEDSAVYLCASSPWTGVRETQYFGPGTRLLVL.

This clone was observed a few times. V and J are TRBV10-2 and TRBJ1-5; tentative D call: TRBD1 (5 bases). Trimming removed 8 bases from V and 4 bases from J, with 12 bases in between. In germline, CDR1 is WSHSY, CDR2 SAAADI. CDR3 length: 13 amino acids. The CDR3 nucleotides are TGCGCCAGCGGCGAGGGGAGGAATCAGCCCCAGCATTTT. Residues: CASGEGRNQPQHF.

V is TRBV3-1 (or the pseudogene TRBV3-2) and J is TRBJ1-5; no reliable D call. Germline V lookup: CDR1 LGHDT, CDR2 YNNKEL (reference sequence). The CDR3 length is 14 residues. The germline V and J ends were trimmed by 8 bases and 4 bases, with 15 bases remaining between them. CDR3 in DNA: TGTGCCAGCGGAGGTTCGAATTGGAATCAGCCCCAGCATTTT. Translating gives CASGGSNWNQPQHF.

The rearrangement links TRBV6-2 or TRBV6-3 to TRBJ2-5; D is perhaps TRBD1 (6 bases). The CDR3 has 14 amino acids. The V end lost 6 bases, the J end lost 4 bases, and 15 bases lay between the germline ends. Germline loops: CDR1 MNHEY, CDR2 SVGEGT. CDR3 bases: TGTGCCAGCAGACCTCAGGGGATAGGAGAGACCCAGTACTTC. Amino acids: CASRPQGIGETQYF.

The CDR3 bases are TGCGCCAGCAGCTTGCGGACAGATACCGGGGAGCTGTTTTTT. Translation gives CASSLRTDTGELFF. The genes are TRBV5-1 and TRBJ2-2; the D gene is possibly TRBD1 (6 bases). This CDR3 has 14 amino acids. Germline-derived CDR1 and CDR2 are SGHRS and YFSETQ. Trimming removed 1 base at V and 5 bases at J, with 9 bases between.

The V gene is TRBV4-1, the J gene TRBJ1-3; D unresolved. CDR1 and CDR2 from the germline V gene are MGHRA and YSYEKL. This CDR3 spans 17 amino acids. Trimming stripped 8 bases from V and 0 bases from J, with 20 bases between. The CDR3 is CASRRLLTTSSGNTIYF. The CDR3 DNA sequence: TGCGCCAGCCGCCGACTCCTTACAACGAGCTCTGGAAACACCATATATTTT.

A word on this clone: The sample has other DNA sequences that encode this CDR3 too. The rearrangement joins TRBV5-1 to TRBJ2-2, with 8 positions matching TRBD1. Germline V gene data show CDR1 as SGHRS and CDR2 as YFSETQ. Unmatched junction bases numbered 2, after V lost 2 bases and J lost 5 bases. The CDR3 has 14 amino acids. The CDR3 region is CASSFTGGTGELFF. The CDR3, as DNA: TGCGCCAGCAGCTTCACAGGGGGAACCGGGGAGCTGTTTTTT.

J is TRBJ2-2 and V is TRBV1; the table's D call TRBD2 went unverified against the DNA. TRBV1 is listed as a pseudogene. The CDR3 runs to 18 residues. CDR3 residues: CTSSQEEASGRNTGELFF. The CDR3 bases are TGCACCAGCAGCCAAGAGGAGGCTAGCGGCAGAAACACCGGGGAGCTGTTTTTT.

The chain uses TRBV19 and TRBJ1-1; D is possibly TRBD1 (5 bases). V lost 3 bases to trimming and J lost 10 bases, with 15 bases between them. There are 13 residues in the CDR3. Germline V gene data show CDR1 as LNHDA and CDR2 as SQIVND (reference sequence). CDR3 coding DNA: TGTGCCAGTAGTATGGGCCCAGGCAGGGCAGCTTTCTTT. Translation gives CASSMGPGRAAFF.

This clone was seen only once. V gene TRBV28 combines with J gene TRBJ1-2; TRBD1 aligns across 7 bases. Unmatched junction bases numbered 3, after V lost 9 bases and J lost 2 bases. CDR1 is MDHEN and CDR2 is SYDVKM in the germline V gene. The length of the CDR3 is 12 residues. The CDR3 nucleotides read TGTGCCAGTCAGACAGGGAACTATGGCTACACCTTC. It specifies CASQTGNYGYTF.

This sequence joins TRBV30 and TRBJ1-1, with D unresolved. The CDR3 is made up of 13 amino acids. Germline V gives CDR1 GTSNPN, CDR2 SVGIG (reference sequence). The V end lost 3 bases, the J end lost 3 bases, and 11 bases lay between the germline ends. The CDR3 is CAWSEYGDTEAFF. The CDR3 DNA is TGTGCCTGGAGCGAATACGGGGACACTGAAGCTTTCTTT.

Comments on this clone: The same CDR3 can be traced to other DNA sequences in this sample. This chain connects TRBV2 to TRBJ1-2; 9 bases are shared with TRBD1. There are 13 residues in the CDR3. CDR1 is SNHLY and CDR2 is FYNNEI in the germline V gene. The J segment lost 2 bases and the V segment lost 8 bases, leaving 3 bases of the junction unmatched. The CDR3: CASSGQGNYGYTF. CDR3 DNA sequence: TGTGCCAGCTCCGGACAGGGGAACTATGGCTACACCTTC.

This chain joins TRBV7-8 and TRBJ2-5, with 7 bases matching TRBD2. Germline CDR1 SGHVS, CDR2 FQNEAQ. The V gene end was trimmed by 5 bases and the J gene end by 5 bases; junction bases not matched to a gene: 17. The CDR3 is 17 amino acids. This CDR3 is CASSRTNSRGVWETQYF. DNA of the CDR3: TGTGCCAGCAGCCGAACCAACTCTCGGGGGGTCTGGGAGACCCAGTACTTC.

This chain joins TRBV11-2 and TRBJ1-5; TRBD1 matches at 11 bases. Germline-derived CDR1 and CDR2 are SGHAT and FQNNGV. The CDR3 has 15 amino acids. The J segment lost 6 bases and the V segment lost 1 base, leaving 2 bases of the junction unmatched. DNA of the CDR3: TGTGCCAGCAGCTTAGGGACAGGGGGCGGTCAGCCCCAGCATTTT. It encodes CASSLGTGGGQPQHF.

The chain has TRBV14 and TRBJ1-1; TRBD1 is a possible D gene (5 bases). CDR1 is SGHDN, CDR2 FVKESK, per germline. The CDR3 is 14 residues long. V lost 0 bases, J lost 6 bases, and 11 bases lay in between. CDR3 region: CASSQEWGGAEAFF. CDR3 coding DNA: TGTGCCAGCAGCCAAGAGTGGGGCGGAGCTGAAGCTTTCTTT.

This CDR3 is CASTTLRQWDTGELFF. CDR3 in DNA: TGTGCCAGCACTACATTGCGGCAGTGGGACACCGGGGAGCTGTTTTTT. The chain has TRBV7-9 and TRBJ2-2; D not certain. Germline CDR1 reads SEHNR; CDR2 reads FQNEAQ (reference sequence). The V end lost 7 bases, the J end lost 3 bases, and 18 bases lay between the germline ends. The CDR3 extends over 16 amino acids.

The chain is built from TRBV20-1 and TRBJ2-2; D remains unclear. Trimming removed 3 bases from V and 0 bases from J, with 11 bases in between. Germline CDR1 and CDR2: DFQATT and SNEGSKA (reference sequence). The CDR3 is made up of 15 amino acids. As DNA, the CDR3 is TGCAGTGCTAGTGATCTCACTTCGAACACCGGGGAGCTGTTTTTT. Protein sequence: CSASDLTSNTGELFF.

Comments on this clone: The germline gene is not matched at one end of the junction; a read error may be the cause. This chain connects TRBV19 to TRBJ1-4; possible D gene TRBD1, 6 bases. The CDR3 is 13 residues long. From germline, CDR1 is LNHDA and CDR2 SQIVND (reference sequence). CDR3 sequence reads: CASRGDTSEKLFF. CDR3 nucleotide sequence: TGTGCCAGTAGAGGGGACACTAGTGAAAAACTGTTTTTT. Full variable domain (outside the CDR3, taken from reference TRBV19 and TRBJ1-4): DGGITQSPKYLFRKEGQNVTLSCEQNLNHDAMYWYRQDPGQGLRLIYYSQIVNDFQKGDIAEGYSVSREKKESFPLTVTSAQKNPTAFYLCASRGDTSEKLFFGSGTQLSVL.

This clone was seen more than once but under ten times. CDR3 bases: TGTGCCAGCAGGCCGGGACCCGGGGGTGGCTACACCTTC. Translation gives CASRPGPGGGYTF. The chain links TRBV7-2 to TRBJ1-2, with TRBD1 as a possible D gene (5 bases). Germline V lookup: CDR1 SGHTA, CDR2 FQGNSA. This CDR3 spans 13 amino acids. V was trimmed by 6 bases and J by 7 bases, leaving 15 bases between them.

The chain couples TRBV5-1 to TRBJ1-3, with TRBD1 matching 7 bases. CDR1 is SGHRS and CDR2 is YFSETQ in the germline V gene. Trimming took 4 bases from V and 0 from J; bases not matched to a gene: 4. CDR3 size: 15 residues. CDR3 DNA sequence: TGCGCCAGCAGCCCGCAGGGGGTCTCTGGAAACACCATATATTTT. Its translation is CASSPQGVSGNTIYF.

This chain joins TRBV18 and TRBJ2-2; D gene unclear. V lost 3 bases to trimming and J lost 3 bases, with 11 bases between them. This CDR3 has 15 residues. The V gene's germline CDR1 is KGHSH and CDR2 LQKENI. CDR3 DNA: TGTGCCAGCTCACCCTTTTATCCGGACACCGGGGAGCTGTTTTTT. This translates into CASSPFYPDTGELFF.

The chain combines TRBV30 with TRBJ1-2; 7 bases agree with TRBD1. The CDR3 runs to 12 residues. After removal of 2 bases from V and 8 bases from J, the junction contained 5 bases not matched to a gene. Germline V gene data show CDR1 as GTSNPN and CDR2 as SVGIG (reference sequence). The CDR3 nucleotides read TGTGCCTGGAGTTCCGGACAGGCGGGCTACACCTTC. Amino acids: CAWSSGQAGYTF.

The chain couples TRBV5-1 to TRBJ2-1; 7 bases match TRBD2. There are 14 residues in the CDR3. The V segment lost 3 bases and the J segment 5 bases; nucleotides outside the gene matches: 5. From germline, CDR1 is SGHRS and CDR2 YFSETQ. Written as DNA, the CDR3 is TGCGCCAGCAGCTGGGCTAGCGGAGACAATGAGCAGTTCTTC. Its protein product is CASSWASGDNEQFF.